The next 31 T cell receptor beta chains were all read from a single sample in a study of T cells in tuberculosis. Sequenced by immunoSEQ multiplex PCR; TCRdb stores in-frame clones only, minus some. The sample comprises about 29,000 clones, 85% to 95% of which are singletons, and roughly 5% rests with the top ten. Sequencing was performed on PBMCs. These receptors originate from a donor between 10 and 35 years old with latent tuberculosis or without tuberculosis infection.

The V call is TRBV2, the J call TRBJ1-2; maybe TRBD1 (5 bases). The CDR3 loop spans 16 amino acids. Trimming stripped 0 bases from V and 7 bases from J, with 18 bases between. From germline, CDR1 is SNHLY and CDR2 FYNNEI. The CDR3 DNA follows: TGTGCCAGCAGTGAAGCGATGGGGGGGTGGTCGGGTGGCTACACCTTC. Its translation is CASSEAMGGWSGGYTF.

This chain joins TRBV5-1 and TRBJ2-3; D remains unclear. The germline V and J ends were trimmed by 0 bases and 0 bases, with 11 bases remaining between them. CDR3 length equals 16 residues. The V gene's germline CDR1 is SGHRS and CDR2 YFSETQ. CDR3 DNA sequence: TGCGCCAGCAGCTTGGAGGTTGGGCAGAGCACAGATACGCAGTATTTT. This translates into CASSLEVGQSTDTQYF.

The chain employs TRBV5-5 and TRBJ2-1; D not certain. CDR1 and CDR2 from the germline V gene are SGHKS and YYEKEE (reference sequence). The CDR3 runs 15 residues. V was clipped by 0 bases and J by 5 bases, with 12 bases between them. The CDR3 loop reads CASSLAEWANNEQFF. In DNA form, the CDR3 reads TGTGCCAGCAGCTTGGCCGAATGGGCAAACAATGAGCAGTTCTTC.

The J gene is TRBJ2-1, the V gene TRBV7-9; weak D call: TRBD1 (6 bases). With 5 bases removed from V and 6 bases from J, the gap between germline ends came to 14 bases. The CDR3 has 14 residues. Germline V gene sequence: CDR1 SEHNR, CDR2 FQNEAQ (reference sequence). Written as DNA, the CDR3 is TGTGCCAGCAGCCTTCGACAGGAACGCAATGAGCAGTTCTTC. It codes for CASSLRQERNEQFF.

The CDR3 nucleotides read TGTGCCAGCAGTCTCCGGGATAACAATGAGCAGTTCTTC. Translated, it gives CASSLRDNNEQFF. V usage is TRBV2 and J usage is TRBJ2-1; D possibly corresponds to TRBD2 (5 bases). Per germline, CDR1 SNHLY and CDR2 FYNNEI. The CDR3 has 13 residues. Trimming removed 5 bases from V and 5 bases from J, with 10 bases in between.

V gene TRBV6-5 combines with J gene TRBJ1-5; TRBD1 matches 7 bases. Germline trimming cut 6 bases from V and 4 bases from J; bases unmatched to any gene: 6. This CDR3 has 14 amino acids. Germline V lookup: CDR1 MNHEY, CDR2 SVGAGI. The CDR3 loop reads CASRSQGRNQPQHF. The CDR3 DNA is TGTGCCAGCAGATCACAGGGGAGAAATCAGCCCCAGCATTTT.

The V call is TRBV30, the J call TRBJ1-1; D is ambiguous. CDR1 is GTSNPN, CDR2 SVGIG, per germline (reference sequence). There are 12 residues in the CDR3. Trimming removed 4 bases from V and 0 bases from J, with 6 bases in between. The CDR3 region has the DNA TGTGCCTGGAATCTCCTGAACACTGAAGCTTTCTTT. As protein: CAWNLLNTEAFF.

Here the CDR3 reads CASSLGTPNEKLFF. The CDR3 DNA reads TGTGCCAGCAGCTTGGGGACACCTAATGAAAAACTGTTTTTT. The chain uses TRBV5-6 and TRBJ1-4; D is perhaps TRBD1 (5 bases). The CDR3 extends over 14 amino acids. Germline CDR1 and CDR2: SGHDT and YYEEEE. The germline V and J ends were trimmed by 0 bases and 3 bases, with 6 bases remaining between them.

The chain links TRBV6-5 to TRBJ1-6; 10 bases line up with TRBD1. The CDR3 is 15 residues long. The V and J ends lost 2 bases and 7 bases, in that order; junction bases with no gene match: 2. CDR1 and CDR2 from the germline V gene are MNHEY and SVGAGI. The CDR3: CASSYMGQGNSPLHF. The CDR3 nucleotides read TGTGCCAGCAGTTACATGGGACAGGGGAATTCACCCCTCCACTTT.

V is TRBV19 and J is TRBJ2-7; TRBD1 matches 9 bases. Per the germline V gene, CDR1 is LNHDA and CDR2 is SQIVND (reference sequence). This CDR3 contains 13 residues. Trimming cost V 4 bases and J 5 bases; bases outside gene matches: 3. CDR3 coding DNA: TGTGCCAGTAGTACGGACAGGGGAAACGAGCAGTACTTC. Amino acids: CASSTDRGNEQYF.

The rearrangement joins TRBV2 to TRBJ1-2; 7 bases map to TRBD1. Germline loops: CDR1 SNHLY, CDR2 FYNNEI. The CDR3 totals 13 residues. With V trimmed by 6 bases and J by 8 bases, 9 bases remained unmatched. The CDR3 sequence is CASRTTGSGGYTF. Here the CDR3 DNA reads TGTGCCAGCAGAACGACAGGGAGCGGAGGCTACACCTTC.

V usage is TRBV5-4 and J usage is TRBJ1-4; D is unresolved. Trimming stripped 0 bases from V and 4 bases from J, with 13 bases between. CDR1 is SGHNT and CDR2 is YYREEE in the germline V gene (reference sequence). The CDR3 runs 16 residues. Here the CDR3 reads CASSLGSGSGNEKLFF. DNA of the CDR3: TGTGCCAGCAGCTTGGGGTCGGGGTCAGGTAATGAAAAACTGTTTTTT.

The J gene is TRBJ2-7, the V gene TRBV15, with 7 bases that match TRBD2. The germline V gene has CDR1 LNHNV and CDR2 YYDKDF (reference sequence). Trimming cost V 5 bases and J 0 bases; bases outside gene matches: 7. This CDR3 has 15 residues. The CDR3 DNA reads TGTGCCACCAGCTTGGGGGGGAACCCCTCCTACGAGCAGTACTTC. This codes for CATSLGGNPSYEQYF.

The rearrangement links TRBV7-8 to TRBJ1-5; 7 nucleotides match TRBD1. J lost 3 bases, V lost 5 bases, and 10 bases had no gene match. Germline V gene lookup returns CDR1 SGHVS and CDR2 FQNEAQ. The CDR3 loop spans 16 amino acids. CDR3 region: CASSPGTVASNQPQHF. Here the CDR3 DNA reads TGTGCCAGCAGCCCCGGGACAGTGGCTTCCAATCAGCCCCAGCATTTT.

With respect to this clone: The junction shows a germline mismatch at one end, possibly a read error. The chain carries TRBV7-7 and TRBJ2-5, with D perhaps matching TRBD2 (5 bases). The CDR3 loop spans 15 amino acids. The V gene's germline CDR1 is SSHAT and CDR2 FNYEAQ (reference sequence). The CDR3 here is CASSQGGGYQETQYF. The CDR3, as DNA: TGTGCTAGCAGCCAAGGTGGCGGGTACCAAGAGACCCAGTACTTC.

The chain employs TRBV4-2 and TRBJ2-1, with D possibly TRBD1 on 6 matching bases. CDR1 is LGHNA, CDR2 YNFKEQ, per germline. CDR3 length: 15 amino acids. V gave up 4 bases and J gave up 5 bases, with 15 bases separating them. This CDR3 is CASSPRGQRDNEQFF. CDR3 nucleotide sequence: TGTGCCAGCAGCCCGAGAGGACAGAGAGACAATGAGCAGTTCTTC.

The J gene is TRBJ2-7, the V gene TRBV15; a possible D gene is TRBD2 (5 bases). With 5 bases removed from V and 3 bases from J, the gap between germline ends came to 8 bases. CDR1 and CDR2 (germline): LNHNV, YYDKDF (reference sequence). The length of the CDR3 is 12 residues. CDR3 coding DNA: TGTGCCACCAGCCGAAGCGGCTACGAGCAGTACTTC. It translates to CATSRSGYEQYF. The whole variable domain, filled in from reference TRBV15 and TRBJ2-7, reads DAMVIQNPRYQVTQFGKPVTLSCSQTLNHNVMYWYQQKSSQAPKLLFHYYDKDFNNEADTPDNFQSRRPNTSFCFLDIRSPGLGDTAMYLCATSRSGYEQYFGPGTRLTVT.

This chain joins TRBV28 and TRBJ1-5; TRBD1 matches at 8 bases. The germline V gene encodes CDR1 MDHEN and CDR2 SYDVKM. The J segment lost 0 bases and the V segment lost 6 bases, leaving 10 bases of the junction unmatched. This CDR3 has 17 residues. The CDR3 DNA follows: TGTGCCAGCAGACTGACAGGGGCCCTAATTAGCAATCAGCCCCAGCATTTT. Translating gives CASRLTGALISNQPQHF.

The chain is built from TRBV6-1 and TRBJ2-5; tentatively, D is TRBD1 (8 bases). The germline V gene encodes CDR1 MNHNS and CDR2 SASEGT. The CDR3 extends over 14 amino acids. The V end was cut by 1 base, the J end by 7 bases, with 13 bases between. This chain's CDR3 is CASSEGYRGGTQYF. CDR3 nucleotide sequence: TGTGCCAGCAGTGAAGGCTACAGGGGGGGGACCCAGTACTTC.

This rearrangement joins TRBV9 to TRBJ2-1; 8 nucleotides align to TRBD2. Germline loops: CDR1 SGDLS, CDR2 YYNGEE. The CDR3 is made up of 19 amino acids. J gave up 0 bases and V 3 bases, and 14 bases lay outside the gene matches. The CDR3 coding sequence is TGTGCCAGCAGCGCCCGGTCGGGAGGGTCCCCAAGCTCCTACAATGAGCAGTTCTTC. Translated: CASSARSGGSPSSYNEQFF.

The chain employs TRBV4-3 and TRBJ2-1; the match to TRBD2 covers 8 bases. The germline gives CDR1 LGHNA, CDR2 YSLEER. This CDR3 has 15 amino acids. V was pared by 4 bases and J by 8 bases, with 10 bases of the junction left unmatched. The CDR3 here is CASSPGTRNRDEQFF. The CDR3 DNA reads TGCGCCAGCAGCCCCGGGACTAGGAATAGGGATGAGCAGTTCTTC.

J is TRBJ2-7 and V is TRBV6-4; 7 bases line up with TRBD2. Per the germline V gene, CDR1 is MRHNA and CDR2 is SNTAGT. The V and J ends lost 8 bases and 0 bases, in that order; junction bases with no gene match: 10. The CDR3 has 15 residues. CDR3 sequence reads: CASGRLADHSYEQYF. In DNA form, the CDR3 reads TGTGCCAGCGGGCGTCTAGCGGACCACTCCTACGAGCAGTACTTC.

J is TRBJ2-2 and V is TRBV5-1; D not certain. Trimming removed 7 bases at V and 6 bases at J, with 10 bases between. CDR1 is SGHRS, CDR2 YFSETQ, per germline. This CDR3 has 12 amino acids. CDR3 protein: CASEETSGELFF. CDR3 DNA sequence: TGCGCCAGCGAGGAGACTTCCGGGGAGCTGTTTTTT.

This chain connects TRBV7-3 to TRBJ1-4; 8 bases line up with TRBD1. CDR1 is SGHTA and CDR2 is FQGTGA in the germline V gene. With V trimmed by 2 bases and J by 8 bases, 19 bases remained unmatched. The CDR3 runs 19 residues. This CDR3 reads CASSLSSGRGRSGGEKLFF. The CDR3 DNA sequence: TGTGCCAGCAGCTTATCTTCAGGCAGGGGGCGTAGTGGTGGGGAAAAACTGTTTTTT.

CDR3 DNA: TGTGCCAGCAGCGTTCAGGGCACCGGGGAGCTGTTTTTT. Translation gives CASSVQGTGELFF. This chain connects TRBV9 to TRBJ2-2; perhaps TRBD1 as D (5 bases). Germline values: CDR1 SGDLS, CDR2 YYNGEE. Between the trimmed V and J ends, which lost 2 bases and 4 bases, there was a span of 6 bases. This CDR3 is 13 amino acids long.

The rearrangement joins TRBV10-3 to TRBJ1-2, with 8 bases identical to TRBD1. V lost 0 bases, J lost 2 bases, and 8 bases stayed unmatched. CDR3 length equals 17 residues. Per germline, CDR1 ENHRY and CDR2 SYGVKD. In DNA, the CDR3 is TGTGCCATCAGTGAGTCCCCAGGGGGCAGCTCCAACTATGGCTACACCTTC. Translating it yields CAISESPGGSSNYGYTF.

The chain couples TRBV19 to TRBJ2-7; the match to TRBD1 covers 8 bases. Germline CDR1 and CDR2: LNHDA and SQIVND (reference sequence). V lost 10 bases, J lost 0 bases, and 8 bases stayed unmatched. The CDR3 length is 14 residues. The CDR3 DNA is TGTGCCACCTCGGACAGGGAGAGCTCCTACGAGCAGTACTTC. Protein: CATSDRESSYEQYF.

This chain uses TRBV7-3 with TRBJ2-3; D is perhaps TRBD2 (6 bases). This CDR3 spans 15 amino acids. CDR1 is SGHTA and CDR2 is FQGTGA in the germline V gene. V gave up 4 bases and J gave up 2 bases, with 13 bases separating them. The CDR3 region is CASSSVAGTTDTQYF. The DNA of the CDR3 is TGTGCCAGCAGCTCCGTGGCGGGGACCACAGATACGCAGTATTTT.

J is TRBJ2-7 and V is TRBV20-1; D is unresolved. The germline V gene has CDR1 DFQATT and CDR2 SNEGSKA (reference sequence). The V and J ends lost 6 bases and 2 bases respectively, with 2 bases between them. This CDR3 has 9 amino acids. CDR3: CSAAYEQYF. In nucleotides, the CDR3 is TGCAGTGCCGCCTACGAGCAGTACTTC.

This clone was detected only a few times. The genes are TRBV4-2 and TRBJ2-2, with TRBD2 as a possible D gene (6 bases). V lost 1 base and J 0 bases, leaving 12 bases between the germline ends. CDR1 LGHNA and CDR2 YNFKEQ come from the germline V gene. The CDR3 contains 17 residues. This CDR3 reads CASSQAVAATNTGELFF. DNA of the CDR3: TGTGCCAGCAGCCAAGCTGTAGCGGCAACGAACACCGGGGAGCTGTTTTTT.

The V and J genes are TRBV4-1 and TRBJ2-7, with a tentative D call TRBD2 (6 bases). Germline values: CDR1 MGHRA, CDR2 YSYEKL. This CDR3 is 17 amino acids long. The V gene lost 0 bases and the J gene lost 0 bases, with 15 bases spanning the gap. The CDR3 is CASSQDSGGELSYEQYF. The CDR3 DNA reads TGCGCCAGCAGCCAAGATTCCGGAGGGGAACTCTCCTACGAGCAGTACTTC.